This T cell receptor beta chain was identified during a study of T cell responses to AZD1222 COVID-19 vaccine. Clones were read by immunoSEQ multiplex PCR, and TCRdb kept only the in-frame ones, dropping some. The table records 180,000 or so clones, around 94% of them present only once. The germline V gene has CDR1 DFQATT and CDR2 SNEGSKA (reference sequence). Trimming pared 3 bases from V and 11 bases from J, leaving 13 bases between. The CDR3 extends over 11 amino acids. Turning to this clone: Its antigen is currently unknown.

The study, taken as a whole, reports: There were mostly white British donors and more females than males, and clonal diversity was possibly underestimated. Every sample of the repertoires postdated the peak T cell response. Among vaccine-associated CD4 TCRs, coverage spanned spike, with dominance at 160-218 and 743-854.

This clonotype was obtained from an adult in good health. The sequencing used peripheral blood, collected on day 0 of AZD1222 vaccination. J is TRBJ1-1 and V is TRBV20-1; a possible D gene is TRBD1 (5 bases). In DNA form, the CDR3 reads TGCAGTGCTAGCGGGTCGGGGGAGGCTTTCTTT. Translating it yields CSASGSGEAFF.